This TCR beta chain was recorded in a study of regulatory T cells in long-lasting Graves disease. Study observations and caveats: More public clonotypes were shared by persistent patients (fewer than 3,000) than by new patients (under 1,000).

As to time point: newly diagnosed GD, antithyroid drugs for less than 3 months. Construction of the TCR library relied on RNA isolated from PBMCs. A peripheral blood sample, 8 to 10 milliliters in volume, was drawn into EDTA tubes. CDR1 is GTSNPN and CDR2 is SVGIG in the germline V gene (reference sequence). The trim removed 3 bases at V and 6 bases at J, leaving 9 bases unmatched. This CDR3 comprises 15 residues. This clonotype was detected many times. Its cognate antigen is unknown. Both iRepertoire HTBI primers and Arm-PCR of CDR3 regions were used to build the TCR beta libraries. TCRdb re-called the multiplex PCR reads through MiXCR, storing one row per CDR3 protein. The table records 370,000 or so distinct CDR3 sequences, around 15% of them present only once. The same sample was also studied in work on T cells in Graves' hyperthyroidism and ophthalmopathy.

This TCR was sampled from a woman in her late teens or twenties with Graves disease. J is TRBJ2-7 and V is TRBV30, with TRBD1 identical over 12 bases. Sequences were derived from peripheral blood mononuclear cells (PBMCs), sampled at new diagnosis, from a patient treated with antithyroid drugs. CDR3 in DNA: TGTGCCTGGAGGAGAATCGGGACAGGGGGCTTCGAGCAGTACTTC. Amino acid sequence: CAWRRIGTGGFEQYF. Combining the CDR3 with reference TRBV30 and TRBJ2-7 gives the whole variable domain SQTIHQWPATLVQPVGSPLSLECTVEGTSNPNLYWYRQAAGRGLQLLFYSVGIGQISSEVPQNLSASRPQDRQFILSSKKLLLSDSGFYLCAWRRIGTGGFEQYFGPGTRLTVT.